This TCR beta chain was sequenced in a study of OX40 agonist ivuxolimab in advanced cancers. In the study overall: Ivuxolimab was administered intravenously to patients at 0.01 to 10 mg/kg every 2 weeks. Findings and limits, study-wide: There was clonal expansion of CD4+ and CD8+ blood T cells by week 6 at 0.1 to 3.0 mg/kg.

The CDR3 has 21 amino acids. The germline gives CDR1 SGHRS, CDR2 YFSETQ. Trimming removed 1 base from V and 0 bases from J; junction bases left unmatched: 13. To note about this clone: What it binds is unknown.

This table comes from immunoSEQ multiplex PCR, and its TCRdb copy is limited to in-frame clones, with some not included. The table lists approximately 21,000 clones, 84% of them singletons, with roughly 30% in the top ten. The sequenced sample was CD4+ or CD8+ T cells sorted from blood, obtained in a trial of the OX40 agonist ivuxolimab. The sequence came from an adult with an advanced solid tumor such as melanoma, head and neck, liver or kidney cancer. The chain combines TRBV5-1 with TRBJ2-1, with 13 bases identical to TRBD2. The CDR3 here is CASSLWVSGLAGISSYNEQFF. The CDR3 DNA reads TGCGCCAGCAGCTTGTGGGTGTCGGGACTAGCGGGGATAAGCTCCTACAATGAGCAGTTCTTC.